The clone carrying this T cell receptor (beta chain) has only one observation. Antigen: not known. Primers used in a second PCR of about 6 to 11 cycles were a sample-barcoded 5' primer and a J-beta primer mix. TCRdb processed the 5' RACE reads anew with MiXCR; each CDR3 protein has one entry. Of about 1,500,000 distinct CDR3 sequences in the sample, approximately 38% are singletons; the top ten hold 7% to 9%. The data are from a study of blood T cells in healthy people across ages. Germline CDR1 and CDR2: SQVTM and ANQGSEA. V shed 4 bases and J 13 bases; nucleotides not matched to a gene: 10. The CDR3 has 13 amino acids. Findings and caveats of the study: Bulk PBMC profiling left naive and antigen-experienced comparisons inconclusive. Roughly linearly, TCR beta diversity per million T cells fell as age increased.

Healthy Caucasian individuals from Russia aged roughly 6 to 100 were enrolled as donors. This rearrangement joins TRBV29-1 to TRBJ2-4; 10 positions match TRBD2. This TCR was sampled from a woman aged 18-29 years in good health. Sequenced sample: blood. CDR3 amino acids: CSVVLAGQGAQYF. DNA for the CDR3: TGCAGCGTTGTACTAGCGGGGCAAGGGGCCCAGTACTTC.